This TCR beta chain was found in a study of T cells in Graves' hyperthyroidism and ophthalmopathy. Findings and caveats of the study: Ophthalmopathy, as predicted by the model, came a median 6.5 months after the prediction. The majority of expanded thyroid clonotypes above 0.001 also appeared in blood.

RNA transcripts provided the source from which TCR beta CDR3 regions were amplified. First-round RT-PCR targeting the TCR CDR3 was performed with the HTBI primer set. TCRdb re-called the multiplex PCR reads with MiXCR, one entry per CDR3 protein. The sample contains 500,000 or so distinct CDR3 sequences, around 15% of which appear only once. At least 3 on the Clinical Activity Score was recorded for ophthalmopathy patients, who also had NOSPECS grade at least 4 and duration under 3 months. In the case of this clonotype: Its antigen is still unknown.

Germline V gene sequence: CDR1 SGHNT, CDR2 YYREEE (reference sequence). V shed 4 bases and J 9 bases; nucleotides not matched to a gene: 8. This CDR3 is built from 14 residues. This clonotype was obtained from a woman in her 30s with Graves' ophthalmopathy. Sequencing was performed on blood. The gene calls are TRBV5-4 and TRBJ2-1, with 9 bases lining up with TRBD1. The CDR3 sequence is CASSPGDRVREQFF. For the CDR3, the DNA is TGTGCCAGCAGCCCCGGGGACAGGGTGCGTGAGCAGTTCTTC.